Included here is one T cell receptor (beta chain) sequence, with context. What it binds is unknown. The data stem from a study of vaccination and CD4 T cells after COVID-19. Treatment defined: roughly ten-day PBMC culture with coronavirus spike peptide pools or control peptides (ViraFEST assay). The Oncomine TCR Beta short-read assay sequenced DNA from cultured CD4+ T cells. TCRdb reprocessed the PCR reads with MiXCR, giving one entry per CDR3 protein. The sample holds over 15,000 distinct CDR3 sequences, around 52% seen once. Germline CDR1 reads MRHNA; CDR2 reads SNTAGT. The CDR3 length is 15 residues. V was pared by 4 bases and J by 3 bases, with 7 bases of the junction left unmatched.

The sequencing input was CD4+ T cells from blood, cultured in vitro. The rearrangement links TRBV6-4 to TRBJ1-1; 8 bases fit TRBD1. The clonotype comes from a human donor who had recovered from COVID-19. Here the CDR3 DNA reads TGTGCCAGCAGTGTGGCAGGGGGCGCGGACACTGAAGCTTTCTTT. This codes for CASSVAGGADTEAFF.